This T cell receptor (beta chain) was profiled in a study of T cells in Graves' hyperthyroidism and ophthalmopathy. Overall study context: Peripheral blood was collected at initial diagnosis, before any treatment.

TCR beta CDR3 regions were amplified from RNA. During a first-round RT-PCR of the TCR CDR3, the HTBI primer set was used. TCRdb re-derived calls from the multiplex PCR reads in MiXCR, one entry per CDR3 protein. The sample lists 350,000 to 400,000 distinct CDR3 sequences, about a fifth seen once, with 35% to 45% in the top ten. CDR3 length: 13 amino acids. Germline V gives CDR1 SNHLY, CDR2 FYNNEI. This clonotype was recorded a few times. One end of the junction does not line up with germline, which may come from a read error. Subjects with ophthalmopathy showed a Clinical Activity Score no lower than 3, a NOSPECS grade no lower than 4, and a duration shorter than 3 months. Diagnostic assessment was based on clinical symptoms, serum thyroxine and TRAb, thyroid ultrasound and orbital computed tomography.

The clonotype was recovered from a young man with Graves' ophthalmopathy. Sequences were obtained from blood. The gene calls are TRBV2 and TRBJ2-1, with 8 positions matching TRBD1. CDR3 residues: CAIRDRPYNGQFF. For the CDR3, the DNA is TGTGCCATCCGGGACAGGCCCTACAATGGGCAGTTCTTC.